The 28 T cell receptor beta chains listed next were all sequenced from one sample in a study of blood T cell repertoires in COVID-19. TCRdb's copy holds only in-frame clones and misses some; the assay was immunoSEQ multiplex PCR. The sample lists around 230,000 clones, around 90% occurring once. Material: PBMCs or T cells enriched from blood (not recorded which). The receptors come from a woman between 25 and 40 years old who had recovered from COVID-19.

The V call is TRBV10-3, the J call TRBJ2-1; 9 positions agree with TRBD2. V gave up 0 bases and J gave up 6 bases; unmatched junction bases: 3. Per the germline V gene, CDR1 is ENHRY and CDR2 is SYGVKD. The CDR3 spans 15 residues. CDR3 DNA: TGTGCCATCAGTGAGTCGGTTAGCGGGGGCAATGAGCAGTTCTTC. It codes for CAISESVSGGNEQFF.

The chain recombines TRBV6-5 with TRBJ1-2, with a tentative D call TRBD1 (6 bases). From germline, CDR1 is MNHEY and CDR2 SVGAGI. This CDR3 region has 13 residues. V lost 6 bases and J lost 4, with 12 bases in between. The chain's CDR3 is CASRDTGSYGYTF. CDR3 DNA: TGTGCCAGCAGAGATACAGGGAGCTATGGCTACACCTTC.

The chain has TRBV6-2 or TRBV6-3 and TRBJ1-4; D may be TRBD1 (6 bases). This CDR3 has 15 residues. Trimming shortened V by 2 bases and J by 10 bases, and 17 bases separated the two germline ends. From germline, CDR1 is MNHEY and CDR2 SVGEGT. The CDR3 reads CASSYPGQVSGKLFF. The CDR3, as DNA: TGTGCCAGCAGTTACCCGGGACAAGTCTCCGGAAAACTGTTTTTT.

The rearrangement links TRBV6-2 or TRBV6-3 to TRBJ2-2; no clear D gene. The CDR3 contains 14 residues. Trimming took 2 bases from V and 2 from J, leaving 6 bases between them. In germline, CDR1 is MNHEY, CDR2 SVGEGT. The CDR3 reads CASSYGLNTGELFF. CDR3 DNA: TGTGCCAGCAGTTACGGCCTTAACACCGGGGAGCTGTTTTTT.

The chain carries TRBV4-3 and TRBJ2-3; TRBD2 agrees at 10 bases. Germline assignment: CDR1 LGHNA and CDR2 YSLEER. Trimming took 1 base from V and 4 from J; bases not matched to a gene: 8. The CDR3 consists of 17 residues. CDR3 nucleotide sequence: TGCGCCAGCAGCCAAGGGTCCAGCGGGGGGGCCTCAGATACGCAGTATTTT. This encodes CASSQGSSGGASDTQYF.

The chain has TRBV9 and TRBJ1-3; possible D gene TRBD1, 5 bases. CDR3 size: 16 residues. CDR1 is SGDLS and CDR2 is YYNGEE in the germline V gene. V lost 3 bases and J lost 0, with 13 bases in between. As DNA, the CDR3 is TGTGCCAGCAGCGCCTCGGGGGGGAACTCTGGAAACACCATATATTTT. Its protein is CASSASGGNSGNTIYF.

This clone has only one observation. The chain has TRBV6-1 and TRBJ2-7; 10 nucleotides match TRBD1. V shed 4 bases and J 2 bases; nucleotides not matched to a gene: 11. CDR1 is MNHNS and CDR2 is SASEGT in the germline V gene. The CDR3 contains 17 residues. This chain's CDR3 is CASSAPRQGARTYEQYF. The CDR3 nucleotides read TGTGCCAGCAGTGCTCCGAGACAGGGGGCTAGAACCTACGAGCAGTACTTC.

The chain links TRBV5-5 to TRBJ2-7; possibly TRBD2 for D (5 bases). The V end lost 4 bases, the J end lost 7 bases, and 15 bases lay between the germline ends. The germline V gene has CDR1 SGHKS and CDR2 YYEKEE (reference sequence). This CDR3 has 13 residues. DNA of the CDR3: TGTGCCAGCAGCCCCGGACTGCGATTGGAGCAGTACTTC. As protein: CASSPGLRLEQYF.

This chain uses TRBV4-2 with TRBJ2-3; D is unclear. V was cut by 2 bases and J by 1 base, with 16 bases left in between. Germline V CDR1 and CDR2: LGHNA, YNFKEQ. The CDR3 runs 17 residues. The CDR3 region is CASSQRSIDSGTDTQYF. CDR3 nucleotides: TGTGCCAGCAGCCAACGCTCCATAGACTCTGGCACAGATACGCAGTATTTT.

The rearrangement links TRBV7-3 to TRBJ1-2; 9 bases match TRBD1. V lost 4 bases, J lost 6 bases, and 6 bases stayed unmatched. The CDR3 length is 14 residues. CDR1 and CDR2 from the germline V gene are SGHTA and FQGTGA. The CDR3 bases are TGTGCCAGCAGCTCCCGGGACAGGGTGGATGGCTACACCTTC. Translation gives CASSSRDRVDGYTF.

The chain couples TRBV7-9 to TRBJ1-5; 7 positions agree with TRBD1. V lost 6 bases to trimming and J lost 4 bases; unmatched junction nucleotides: 0. Germline assignment: CDR1 SEHNR and CDR2 FQNEAQ (reference sequence). This CDR3 comprises 12 residues. CDR3 in amino acids: CASRTGNQPQHF. CDR3 nucleotide sequence: TGTGCCAGCAGGACAGGGAATCAGCCCCAGCATTTT.

In regard to this clone: A junction end diverges from the germline sequence, so it may reflect a read error. This chain links TRBV4-3 with TRBJ1-1; the D is unclear. The CDR3 runs to 14 residues. The germline V gene encodes CDR1 LGHNA and CDR2 YSLEER. DNA for the CDR3: TGCGCCAGCAGGCAAGACATCCTGAACACTGAAGCTTTCTTT. Its translation: CASRQDILNTEAFF.

As concerns this clone: The junction and the germline gene differ at one end; a read error may be behind it. J is TRBJ2-3 and V is TRBV7-9, with TRBD2 matching 9 bases. Germline V gene data show CDR1 as SEHNR and CDR2 as FQNEAQ (reference sequence). This CDR3 region has 12 residues. This chain's CDR3 is CASSLTGGGGFF. The CDR3 nucleotides are TGTGCCAGCAGCTTAACTGGCGGGGGGGGCTTTTTT.

The gene calls are TRBV7-3 and TRBJ2-2; the match to TRBD1 covers 7 bases. Trimming at V came to 9 bases and at J to 0 bases, leaving 13 bases not matched to a gene. The length of the CDR3 is 17 residues. Germline V gene sequence: CDR1 SGHTA, CDR2 FQGTGA. The CDR3 DNA is TGTGCCAGTACCACAGGGGTGATGGGAGCGAACACCGGGGAGCTGTTTTTT. Encoded protein: CASTTGVMGANTGELFF.

The V gene is TRBV7-8, the J gene TRBJ1-3; TRBD1 might be the D (6 bases). Trimming took off 4 bases at V and 3 bases at J, with 16 bases between the two ends. Germline CDR1 and CDR2: SGHVS and FQNEAQ. CDR3 length equals 16 residues. CDR3 residues: CASSSYRVVSGNTIYF. The CDR3 region has the DNA TGTGCCAGCAGCTCCTACAGGGTGGTTAGTGGAAACACCATATATTTT.

This chain connects TRBV19 to TRBJ2-4; D is possibly TRBD1 (6 bases). This CDR3 region has 14 residues. Germline values: CDR1 LNHDA, CDR2 SQIVND (reference sequence). Trimming stripped 5 bases from V and 6 bases from J, with 14 bases between. DNA of the CDR3: TGTGCCAGTAGTGCGAACAGGGATGGAAACATTCAGTACTTC. Protein sequence: CASSANRDGNIQYF.

A word on this clone: Other DNA variants within this sample encode the same CDR3. The chain employs TRBV4-1 and TRBJ1-2; D possibly corresponds to TRBD1 (5 bases). The germline gives CDR1 MGHRA, CDR2 YSYEKL. The CDR3 sequence is 15 residues long. V lost 0 bases, J lost 9 bases, and 17 bases lay in between. The CDR3 reads CASSQDRTTWPSYTF. CDR3 DNA sequence: TGCGCCAGCAGCCAAGATAGGACAACCTGGCCAAGCTACACCTTC.

The chain couples TRBV11-1 to TRBJ1-3, with D maybe TRBD1 (6 bases). The CDR3 is 14 residues long. The germline V gene encodes CDR1 SGHAT and CDR2 FQDESV (reference sequence). Deletions cut 5 bases from V and 8 bases from J, with 16 bases between. The CDR3 protein is CASSRWGQFDTIYF. The CDR3 region has the DNA TGTGCCAGCAGCCGCTGGGGGCAGTTTGACACCATATATTTT.

Written as DNA, the CDR3 is TGTGCCAGTAGTATCGCTAGCGGGGGGCTAAACACAGATACGCAGTATTTT. Translation gives CASSIASGGLNTDTQYF. The V call is TRBV19, the J call TRBJ2-3; 11 nucleotides agree with TRBD2. The CDR3 runs to 17 residues. The germline gives CDR1 LNHDA, CDR2 SQIVND (reference sequence). V gave up 3 bases and J gave up 2 bases; unmatched junction bases: 7.

This chain uses TRBV20-1 with TRBJ2-1, with D maybe TRBD1 (6 bases). Germline assignment: CDR1 DFQATT and CDR2 SNEGSKA (reference sequence). Trimming took off 3 bases at V and 4 bases at J, with 13 bases between the two ends. This CDR3 spans 14 amino acids. CDR3 sequence reads: CSASQRGGYNEQFF. CDR3 coding DNA: TGCAGTGCTAGTCAAAGAGGGGGTTACAATGAGCAGTTCTTC.

The V gene is TRBV6-5, the J gene TRBJ1-4, with 9 bases identical to TRBD1. CDR3 length: 16 amino acids. Germline lookup yields CDR1 MNHEY and CDR2 SVGAGI. V dropped 2 bases and J dropped 5; count of bases not matched to a gene: 6. The CDR3 DNA sequence: TGTGCCAGCAGTTACCGACCCGGGACAGGGAATGAAAAACTGTTTTTT. This translates into CASSYRPGTGNEKLFF.

V gene TRBV7-2 combines with J gene TRBJ2-1; 12 positions match TRBD2. Trimming cost V 6 bases and J 10 bases; bases outside gene matches: 10. CDR1 SGHTA and CDR2 FQGNSA come from the germline V gene. CDR3 length: 15 amino acids. The CDR3 spells CASSVTLAGGREQFF. For the CDR3, the DNA is TGTGCCAGCAGTGTAACGCTAGCGGGGGGGCGGGAGCAGTTCTTC.

J is TRBJ2-3 and V is TRBV6-1; 12 bases are a match to TRBD2. The germline gives CDR1 MNHNS, CDR2 SASEGT. V shed 4 bases and J 2 bases; nucleotides not matched to a gene: 13. This CDR3 contains 19 residues. This chain's CDR3 is CASSGPTSGGIPFTDTQYF. CDR3 DNA: TGTGCCAGCAGTGGACCGACTAGCGGGGGTATTCCCTTCACAGATACGCAGTATTTT.

The J gene is TRBJ1-3, the V gene TRBV5-1, with D tentatively TRBD1 (6 bases). Per germline, CDR1 SGHRS and CDR2 YFSETQ. The CDR3 consists of 17 residues. Trimming took 3 bases from V and 0 from J, leaving 16 bases between them. The CDR3 DNA follows: TGCGCCAGCAGCTCCGGAACCACAGGGTACTCTGGAAACACCATATATTTT. It translates to CASSSGTTGYSGNTIYF.

V is TRBV14 and J is TRBJ2-5; D remains unclear. The CDR3 length is 13 residues. V lost 2 bases and J 4 bases, leaving 8 bases between the germline ends. Germline-derived CDR1 and CDR2 are SGHDN and FVKESK. The CDR3 reads CASSQNARETQYF. The CDR3 DNA reads TGTGCCAGCAGCCAAAACGCGCGAGAGACCCAGTACTTC.

The genes are TRBV6-4 and TRBJ1-2; D possibly corresponds to TRBD1 (5 bases). The CDR3 totals 17 residues. Looked up from germline, CDR1 is MRHNA and CDR2 is SNTAGT. The V gene lost 3 bases and the J gene lost 8 bases, with 25 bases spanning the gap. CDR3 region: CASSEYGQGRERRGYTF. As DNA, the CDR3 is TGTGCCAGCAGTGAATACGGTCAGGGAAGGGAAAGGAGAGGCTACACCTTC.

The chain joins TRBV18 to TRBJ1-2; 7 nucleotides align to TRBD1. The CDR3 is 17 residues long. Trimming removed 2 bases from V and 3 bases from J; junction bases left unmatched: 12. Germline values: CDR1 KGHSH, CDR2 LQKENI. The CDR3 loop reads CASSPSTPTGQDYGYTF. DNA of the CDR3: TGTGCCAGCTCACCATCCACACCGACCGGACAGGACTATGGCTACACCTTC.

As for this clone: Other nucleotide sequences in the sample specify the same CDR3. V usage is TRBV6-4 and J usage is TRBJ1-5; D is ambiguous. This CDR3 spans 13 amino acids. The V and J ends lost 5 bases and 4 bases respectively, with 9 bases between them. The V gene's germline CDR1 is MRHNA and CDR2 SNTAGT. CDR3 sequence reads: CASSLEKNQPQHF. CDR3 nucleotide sequence: TGTGCCAGCAGTCTAGAAAAAAATCAGCCCCAGCATTTT.